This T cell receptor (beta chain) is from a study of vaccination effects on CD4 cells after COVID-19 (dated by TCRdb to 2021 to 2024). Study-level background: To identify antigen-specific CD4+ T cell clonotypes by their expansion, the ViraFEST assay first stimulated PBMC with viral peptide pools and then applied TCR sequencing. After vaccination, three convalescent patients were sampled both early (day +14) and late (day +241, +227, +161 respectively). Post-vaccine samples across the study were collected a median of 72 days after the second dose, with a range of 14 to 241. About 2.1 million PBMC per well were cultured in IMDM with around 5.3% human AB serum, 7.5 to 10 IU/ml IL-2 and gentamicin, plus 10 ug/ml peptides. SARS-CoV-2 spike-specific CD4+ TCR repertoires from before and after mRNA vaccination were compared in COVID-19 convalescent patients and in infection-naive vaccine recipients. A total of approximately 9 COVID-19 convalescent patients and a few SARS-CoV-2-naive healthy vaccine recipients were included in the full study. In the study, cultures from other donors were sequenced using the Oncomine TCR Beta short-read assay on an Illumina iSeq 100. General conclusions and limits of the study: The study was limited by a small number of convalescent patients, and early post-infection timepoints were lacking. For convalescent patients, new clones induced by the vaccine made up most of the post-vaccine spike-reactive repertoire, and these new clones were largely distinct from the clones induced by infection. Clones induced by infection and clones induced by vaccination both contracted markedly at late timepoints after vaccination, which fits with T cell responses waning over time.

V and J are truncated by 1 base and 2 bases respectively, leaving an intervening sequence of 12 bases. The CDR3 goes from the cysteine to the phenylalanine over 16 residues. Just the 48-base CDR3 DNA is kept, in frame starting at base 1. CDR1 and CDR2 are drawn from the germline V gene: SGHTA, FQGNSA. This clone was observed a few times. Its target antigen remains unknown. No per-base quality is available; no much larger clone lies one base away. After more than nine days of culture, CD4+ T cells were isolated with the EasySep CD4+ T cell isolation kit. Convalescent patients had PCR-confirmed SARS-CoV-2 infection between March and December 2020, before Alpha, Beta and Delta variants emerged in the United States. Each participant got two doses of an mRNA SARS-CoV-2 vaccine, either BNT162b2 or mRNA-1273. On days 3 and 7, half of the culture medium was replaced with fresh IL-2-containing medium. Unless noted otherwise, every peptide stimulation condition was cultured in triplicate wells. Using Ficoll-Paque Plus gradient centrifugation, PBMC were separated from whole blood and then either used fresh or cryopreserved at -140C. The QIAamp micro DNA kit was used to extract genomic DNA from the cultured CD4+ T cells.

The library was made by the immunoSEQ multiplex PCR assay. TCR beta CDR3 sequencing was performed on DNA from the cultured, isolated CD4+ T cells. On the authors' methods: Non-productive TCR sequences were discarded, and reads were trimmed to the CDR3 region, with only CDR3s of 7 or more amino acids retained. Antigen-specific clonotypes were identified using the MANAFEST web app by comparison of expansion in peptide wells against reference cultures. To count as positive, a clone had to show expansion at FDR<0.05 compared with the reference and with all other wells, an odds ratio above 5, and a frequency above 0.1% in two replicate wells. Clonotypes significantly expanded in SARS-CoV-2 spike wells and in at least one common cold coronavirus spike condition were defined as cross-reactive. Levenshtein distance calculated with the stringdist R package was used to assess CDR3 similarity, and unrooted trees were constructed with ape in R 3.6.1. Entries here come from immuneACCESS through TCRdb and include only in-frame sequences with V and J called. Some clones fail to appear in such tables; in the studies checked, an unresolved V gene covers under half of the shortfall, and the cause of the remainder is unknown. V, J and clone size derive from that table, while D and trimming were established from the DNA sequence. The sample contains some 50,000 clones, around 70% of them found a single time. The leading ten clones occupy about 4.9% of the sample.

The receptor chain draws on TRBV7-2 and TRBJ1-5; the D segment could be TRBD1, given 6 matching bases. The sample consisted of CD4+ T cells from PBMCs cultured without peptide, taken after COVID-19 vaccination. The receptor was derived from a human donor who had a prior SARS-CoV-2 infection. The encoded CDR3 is CASSLVGGVRNQPQHF. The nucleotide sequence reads TGTGCCAGCAGCTTAGTTGGGGGCGTACGCAATCAGCCCCAGCATTTT.